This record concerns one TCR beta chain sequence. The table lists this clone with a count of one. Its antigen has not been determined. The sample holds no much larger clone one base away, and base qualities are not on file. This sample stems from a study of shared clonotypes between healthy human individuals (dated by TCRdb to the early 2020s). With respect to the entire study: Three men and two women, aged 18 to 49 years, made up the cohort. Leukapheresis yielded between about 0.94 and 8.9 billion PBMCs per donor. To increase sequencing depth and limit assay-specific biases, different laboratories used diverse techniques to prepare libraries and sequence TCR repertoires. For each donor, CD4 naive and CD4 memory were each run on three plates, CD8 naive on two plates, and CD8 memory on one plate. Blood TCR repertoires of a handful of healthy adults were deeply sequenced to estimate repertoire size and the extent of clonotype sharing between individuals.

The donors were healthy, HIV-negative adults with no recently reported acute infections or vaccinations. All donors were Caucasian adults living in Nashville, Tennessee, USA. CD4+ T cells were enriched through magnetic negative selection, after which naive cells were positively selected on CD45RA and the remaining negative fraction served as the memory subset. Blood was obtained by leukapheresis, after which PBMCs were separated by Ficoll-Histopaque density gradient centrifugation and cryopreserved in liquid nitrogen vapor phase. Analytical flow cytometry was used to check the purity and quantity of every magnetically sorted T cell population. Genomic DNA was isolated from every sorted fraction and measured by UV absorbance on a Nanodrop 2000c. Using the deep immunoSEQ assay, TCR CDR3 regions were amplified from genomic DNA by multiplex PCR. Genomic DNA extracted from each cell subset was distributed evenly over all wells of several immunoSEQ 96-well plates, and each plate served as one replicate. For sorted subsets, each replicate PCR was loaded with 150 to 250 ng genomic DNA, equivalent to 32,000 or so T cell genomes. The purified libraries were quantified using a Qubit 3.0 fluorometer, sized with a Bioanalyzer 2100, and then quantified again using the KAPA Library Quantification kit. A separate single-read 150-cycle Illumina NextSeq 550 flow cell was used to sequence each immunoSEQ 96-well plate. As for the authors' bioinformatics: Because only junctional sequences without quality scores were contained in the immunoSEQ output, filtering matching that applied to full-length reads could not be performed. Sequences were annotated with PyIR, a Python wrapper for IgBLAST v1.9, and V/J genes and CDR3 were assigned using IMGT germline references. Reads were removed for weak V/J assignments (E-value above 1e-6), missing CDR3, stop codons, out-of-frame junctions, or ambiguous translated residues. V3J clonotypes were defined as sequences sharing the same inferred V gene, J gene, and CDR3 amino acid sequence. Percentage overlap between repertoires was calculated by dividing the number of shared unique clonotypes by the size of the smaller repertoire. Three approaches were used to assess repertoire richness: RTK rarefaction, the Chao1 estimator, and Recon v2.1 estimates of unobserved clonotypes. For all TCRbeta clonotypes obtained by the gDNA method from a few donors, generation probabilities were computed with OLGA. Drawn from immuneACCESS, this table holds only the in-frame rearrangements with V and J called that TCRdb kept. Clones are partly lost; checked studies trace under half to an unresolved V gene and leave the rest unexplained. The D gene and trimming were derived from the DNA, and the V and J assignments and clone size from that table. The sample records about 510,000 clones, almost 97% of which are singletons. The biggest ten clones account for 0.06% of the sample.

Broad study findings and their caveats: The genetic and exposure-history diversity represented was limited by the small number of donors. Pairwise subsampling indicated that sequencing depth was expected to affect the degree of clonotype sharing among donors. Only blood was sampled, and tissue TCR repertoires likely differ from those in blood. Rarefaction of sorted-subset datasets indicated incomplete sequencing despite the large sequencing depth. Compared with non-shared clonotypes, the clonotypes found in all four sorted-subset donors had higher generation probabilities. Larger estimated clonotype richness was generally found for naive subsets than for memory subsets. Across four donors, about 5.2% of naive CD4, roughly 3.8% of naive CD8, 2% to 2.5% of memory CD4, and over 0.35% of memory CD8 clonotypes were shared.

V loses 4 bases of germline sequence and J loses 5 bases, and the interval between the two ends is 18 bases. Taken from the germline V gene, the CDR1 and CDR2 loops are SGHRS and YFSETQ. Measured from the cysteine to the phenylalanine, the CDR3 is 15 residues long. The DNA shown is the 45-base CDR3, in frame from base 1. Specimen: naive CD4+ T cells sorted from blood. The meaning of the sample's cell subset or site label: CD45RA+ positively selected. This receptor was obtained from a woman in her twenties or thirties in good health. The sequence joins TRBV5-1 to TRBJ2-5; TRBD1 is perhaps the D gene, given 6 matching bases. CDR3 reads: CASSPSTGIRETQYF. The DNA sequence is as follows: TGCGCCAGCAGCCCTTCTACAGGGATTCGGGAGACCCAGTACTTC.